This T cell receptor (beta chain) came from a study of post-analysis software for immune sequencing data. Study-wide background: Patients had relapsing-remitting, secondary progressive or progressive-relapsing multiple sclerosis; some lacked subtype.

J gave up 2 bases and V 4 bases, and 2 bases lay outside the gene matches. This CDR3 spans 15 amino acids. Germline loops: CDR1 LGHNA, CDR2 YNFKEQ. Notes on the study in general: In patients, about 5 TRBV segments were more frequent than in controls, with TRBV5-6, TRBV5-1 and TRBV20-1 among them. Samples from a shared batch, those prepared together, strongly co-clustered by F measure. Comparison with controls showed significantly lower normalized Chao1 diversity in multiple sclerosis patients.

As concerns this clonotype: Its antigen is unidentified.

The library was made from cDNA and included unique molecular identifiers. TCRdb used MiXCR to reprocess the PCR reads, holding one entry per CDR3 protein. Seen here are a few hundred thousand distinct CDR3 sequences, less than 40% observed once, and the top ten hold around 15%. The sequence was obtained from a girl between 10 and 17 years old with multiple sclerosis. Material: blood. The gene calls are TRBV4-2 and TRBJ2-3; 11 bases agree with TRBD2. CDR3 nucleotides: TGTGCCAGCAGCCCTAGCGGGGGGATCACAGATACGCAGTATTTT. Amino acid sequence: CASSPSGGITDTQYF.